Following are 22 T cell receptor beta chains from one sample sequenced in a study of blood T cell repertoires in COVID-19. Some clones are missing from TCRdb's copy, which holds only in-frame ones; the method was immunoSEQ multiplex PCR. The sample has some 180,000 clones, about 80% seen once. Sequencing was carried out using peripheral blood. The receptors come from a man between 65 and 85 years old with active or convalescent COVID-19.

V is TRBV18 and J is TRBJ1-3, with 11 bases lining up with TRBD1. The CDR3 contains 15 residues. Germline-derived CDR1 and CDR2 are KGHSH and LQKENI. The junction had 8 bases not matched to a gene; V was cut back by 2 bases and J by 11 bases. The CDR3 nucleotides read TGTGCCAGCTCACCAGGACAGGGGGCCTCGGAGGCCATATATTTT. As protein: CASSPGQGASEAIYF.

CDR3 in amino acids: CASSAPRGVGELFF. CDR3 DNA: TGTGCCAGCTCAGCGCCCCGGGGGGTGGGGGAGCTGTTTTTT. The V call is TRBV6-5, the J call TRBJ2-2; TRBD2 aligns across 7 bases. CDR3 length: 14 amino acids. CDR1 is MNHEY and CDR2 is SVGAGI in the germline V gene. V lost 8 bases to trimming and J lost 8 bases; unmatched junction nucleotides: 11.

The chain uses TRBV19 and TRBJ2-5, with TRBD1 matching 7 bases. The CDR3 length is 15 residues. Germline assignment: CDR1 LNHDA and CDR2 SQIVND (reference sequence). V lost 8 bases, J lost 5 bases, and 14 bases stayed unmatched. The CDR3 protein is CASGPRGRGWETQYF. The DNA for the CDR3 is TGTGCCAGTGGACCTAGGGGGCGAGGTTGGGAGACCCAGTACTTC.

The rearrangement links TRBV6-2 or TRBV6-3 to TRBJ1-5, with 9 bases aligning to TRBD1. J was trimmed by 0 bases and V by 5 bases; bases with no gene match: 11. CDR3 length: 18 residues. From germline, CDR1 is MNHEY and CDR2 SVGEGT. CDR3 region: CASSTPTGGSFSNQPQHF. For the CDR3, the DNA is TGTGCCAGCAGTACCCCGACAGGGGGAAGCTTTAGCAATCAGCCCCAGCATTTT.

The chain is built from TRBV18 and TRBJ2-5; D is possibly TRBD1 (6 bases). The ends were cut back, 3 bases at V and 1 base at J, with 12 bases in the middle. The CDR3 is 15 amino acids. Germline CDR1 and CDR2: KGHSH and LQKENI. CDR3: CASSPVQGFQETQYF. The CDR3, as DNA: TGTGCCAGCTCACCTGTACAGGGTTTCCAAGAGACCCAGTACTTC.

V and J are TRBV19 and TRBJ2-7, with a possible D match to TRBD2 (5 bases). This CDR3 contains 15 residues. Looked up from germline, CDR1 is LNHDA and CDR2 is SQIVND (reference sequence). Trimming took off 8 bases at V and 0 bases at J, with 17 bases between the two ends. For the CDR3, the DNA is TGTGCCAGTCGCCGGACCCACGAGGGCTCCTACGAGCAGTACTTC. Translating gives CASRRTHEGSYEQYF.

The chain is built from TRBV5-1 and TRBJ1-5; 12 nucleotides align to TRBD1. The V and J ends lost 5 bases and 0 bases, in that order; junction bases with no gene match: 6. The CDR3 extends over 17 amino acids. Germline assignment: CDR1 SGHRS and CDR2 YFSETQ. The CDR3 nucleotides read TGCGCCAGCAGAGCAGGGACAGGGGGCTATAGCAATCAGCCCCAGCATTTT. Residues: CASRAGTGGYSNQPQHF.

The rearrangement joins TRBV2 to TRBJ2-2, with 10 bases identical to TRBD2. The CDR3 sequence is 17 residues long. Germline loops: CDR1 SNHLY, CDR2 FYNNEI. Losses at the gene ends were 6 bases for V and 4 bases for J; bases not matched to a gene: 11. CDR3 bases: TGTGCCAGCAGGCCTGGACTAGCGGAGATGAGCACCGGGGAGCTGTTTTTT. It is translated as CASRPGLAEMSTGELFF.

The V gene is TRBV19, the J gene TRBJ1-2; 7 bases agree with TRBD1. CDR1 LNHDA and CDR2 SQIVND come from the germline V gene (reference sequence). The CDR3 covers 15 residues. V was pared by 4 bases and J by 5 bases, with 10 bases of the junction left unmatched. CDR3: CASSTWDSIFYGYTF. CDR3 DNA: TGTGCCAGTAGTACATGGGACAGTATCTTTTATGGCTACACCTTC.

This chain uses TRBV30 with TRBJ1-3; weak D call: TRBD1 (6 bases). V lost 4 bases and J 4 bases, leaving 17 bases between the germline ends. The CDR3 runs to 15 residues. Germline values: CDR1 GTSNPN, CDR2 SVGIG (reference sequence). The CDR3 loop is CAWTPTGLRGNTIYF. The CDR3 region has the DNA TGTGCCTGGACCCCCACAGGGCTACGCGGAAACACCATATATTTT.

The chain couples TRBV19 to TRBJ1-3; TRBD1 agrees at 7 bases. Looked up from germline, CDR1 is LNHDA and CDR2 is SQIVND (reference sequence). V was clipped by 5 bases and J by 0 bases; unmatched bases: 10. The CDR3 loop spans 17 amino acids. This CDR3 is CASSLTTGPYSGNTIYF. The CDR3 nucleotides are TGTGCCAGTAGTTTAACGACAGGGCCATACTCTGGAAACACCATATATTTT.

The chain links TRBV7-8 to TRBJ2-1; 11 bases line up with TRBD2. Germline V lookup: CDR1 SGHVS, CDR2 FQNEAQ. The junction had 5 bases not matched to a gene; V was cut back by 1 base and J by 9 bases. CDR3 length: 15 residues. CDR3 nucleotide sequence: TGTGCCAGCAGCTTAGTCTTACTAGCGGGAGCTGAGCAGTTCTTC. This encodes CASSLVLLAGAEQFF.

This chain links TRBV2 with TRBJ1-1; perhaps TRBD1 as D (5 bases). Trimming removed 6 bases from V and 6 bases from J, with 14 bases in between. CDR3 length equals 13 residues. Looked up from germline, CDR1 is SNHLY and CDR2 is FYNNEI. CDR3 in DNA: TGTGCCAGCAGCCTTCAAGGGGTGGCTGAAGCTTTCTTT. Protein sequence: CASSLQGVAEAFF.

V and J are TRBV19 and TRBJ1-3, with 7 bases identical to TRBD1. The CDR3 is 16 amino acids. Per germline, CDR1 LNHDA and CDR2 SQIVND (reference sequence). Unmatched junction bases numbered 9, after V lost 7 bases and J lost 0 bases. The CDR3 region has the DNA TGTGCCAGTAATCCGGGACAGATACTCTCTGGAAACACCATATATTTT. This codes for CASNPGQILSGNTIYF.

This clone has just one count. This chain joins TRBV28 and TRBJ2-3, with D perhaps TRBD2 (6 bases). The CDR3 consists of 14 residues. Trimming shortened V by 1 base and J by 6 bases, and 11 bases separated the two germline ends. Germline V gene data show CDR1 as MDHEN and CDR2 as SYDVKM. This CDR3 reads CASSLSGVLDTQYF. CDR3 nucleotide sequence: TGTGCCAGCAGTTTATCGGGAGTTCTGGATACGCAGTATTTT.

This chain links TRBV28 with TRBJ1-2, with TRBD1 matching 7 bases. Germline V lookup: CDR1 MDHEN, CDR2 SYDVKM. The J segment lost 4 bases and the V segment lost 7 bases, leaving 6 bases of the junction unmatched. The CDR3 covers 13 residues. Here the CDR3 reads CASNTQGSYGYTF. As DNA, the CDR3 is TGTGCCAGCAACACACAGGGGAGCTATGGCTACACCTTC.

This chain connects TRBV6-2 or TRBV6-3 to TRBJ1-3, with unresolved D. From germline, CDR1 is MNHEY and CDR2 SVGEGT. Deletions cut 2 bases from V and 0 bases from J, with 8 bases between. The CDR3 is 15 amino acids. As DNA, the CDR3 is TGTGCCAGCAGTTACGGCCGGAGCTCTGGAAACACCATATATTTT. It yields the protein CASSYGRSSGNTIYF.

This chain connects TRBV6-2 or TRBV6-3 to TRBJ2-1; TRBD2 agrees at 13 bases. V gave up 5 bases and J gave up 8 bases; unmatched junction bases: 15. Germline V lookup: CDR1 MNHEY, CDR2 SVGEGT. This CDR3 region has 18 residues. The DNA for the CDR3 is TGTGCCAGCAGTCGGACTAGCGGGAGAAGACGGCCTAGCGATGAGCAGTTCTTC. It encodes CASSRTSGRRRPSDEQFF.

The chain joins TRBV7-2 to TRBJ1-1; TRBD1 might be the D (5 bases). The V gene lost 3 bases and the J gene lost 5 bases, with 7 bases spanning the gap. This CDR3 is built from 12 residues. The V gene's germline CDR1 is SGHTA and CDR2 FQGNSA. This CDR3 is CASSFRQTEAFF. The DNA of the CDR3 is TGTGCCAGCAGCTTTCGACAGACTGAAGCTTTCTTT.

The chain couples TRBV18 to TRBJ1-2; D is unclear. The V end was cut by 4 bases, the J end by 4 bases, with 10 bases between. The CDR3 is 13 residues long. The germline CDR1 and CDR2 sequences are KGHSH and LQKENI. The CDR3: CASSRTETYGYTF. The CDR3 nucleotides read TGTGCCAGCTCACGCACAGAGACCTATGGCTACACCTTC.

The rearrangement uses TRBV12-3 or TRBV12-4 and TRBJ2-5; D is unclear. The CDR3 length is 13 residues. With 2 bases removed from V and 5 bases from J, the gap between germline ends came to 9 bases. The DNA for the CDR3 is TGTGCCAGCAGTTTACAGGCTACGGAGACCCAGTACTTC. Its protein is CASSLQATETQYF.

This clone was found a few times. V is TRBV19 and J is TRBJ2-2, with 7 bases matching TRBD1. Germline CDR1 reads LNHDA; CDR2 reads SQIVND (reference sequence). The V and J ends lost 3 bases and 6 bases, in that order; junction bases with no gene match: 4. The CDR3 sequence is 14 residues long. CDR3: CASSIDRVAGELFF. Written as DNA, the CDR3 is TGTGCCAGTAGTATCGACAGGGTGGCCGGGGAGCTGTTTTTT.